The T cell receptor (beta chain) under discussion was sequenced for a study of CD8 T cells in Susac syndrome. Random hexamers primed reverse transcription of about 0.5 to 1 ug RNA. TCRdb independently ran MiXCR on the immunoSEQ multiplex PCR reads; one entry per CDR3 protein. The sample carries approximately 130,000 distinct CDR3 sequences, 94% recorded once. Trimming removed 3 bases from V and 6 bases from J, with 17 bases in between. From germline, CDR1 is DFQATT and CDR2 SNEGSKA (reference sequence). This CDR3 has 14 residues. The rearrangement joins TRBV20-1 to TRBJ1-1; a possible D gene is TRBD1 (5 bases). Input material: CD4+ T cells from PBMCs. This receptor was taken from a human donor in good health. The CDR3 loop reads CSARKNRFGAEAFF. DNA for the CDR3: TGCAGTGCTAGGAAAAACAGGTTCGGAGCTGAAGCTTTCTTT.